This is a list of T cell receptor beta chains from one sample in a study of PD-1 blockade in classical Hodgkin lymphoma. TCRdb keeps only in-frame clones here, not all; method: immunoSEQ multiplex PCR. Among 30,000 to 35,000 clones listed, 94% were seen once. Sequencing used peripheral blood mononuclear cells (PBMCs). The receptors stem from a human donor with classical Hodgkin lymphoma. Each CDR3 is given with its conserved first and last residue. The D gene is left open where the match is weak. Clone size is stated in some rows and not others, as once, few, many or a class when expanded.

- TRBJ2-7 TRBD2 TRBV27 CASSSPTSGGYEQYF TGTGCCAGCAGTTCCCCGACTAGCGGGGGTTACGAGCAGTACTTC
- TRBJ2-3 TRBD2 TRBV19 CASSPRIAGGTDTQYF TGTGCCAGTAGTCCCCGGATAGCGGGGGGCACAGATACGCAGTATTTT
once TRBJ1-2 - TRBV5-1 CASSPPRGNYGYTF TGCGCCAGCAGCCCCCCGAGGGGTAACTATGGCTACACCTTC
- TRBJ2-1 - TRBV10-3 CAIGNGLNEQFF TGTGCCATCGGGAACGGCTTGAATGAGCAGTTCTTC
- TRBJ2-3 - TRBV15 CATRVTASTDTQYF TGTGCCACCAGGGTCACGGCTAGCACAGATACGCAGTATTTT
- TRBJ1-1 - TRBV10-1 CASRGGLNTEAFF TGCGCCAGCAGGGGGGGGCTGAACACTGAAGCTTTCTTT
once TRBJ1-2 - TRBV13 CASSFDRHQGYTF TGTGCCAGCAGCTTCGACAGGCATCAAGGCTACACCTTC
once TRBJ1-4 - TRBV14 CASGPGGHNEKLFF TGTGCCAGCGGACCCGGGGGTCATAATGAAAAACTGTTTTTT
- TRBJ2-5 - TRBV9 CASSIGTQYF TGTGCCAGCAGCATAGGTACCCAGTACTTC
- TRBJ1-4 - TRBV6-1 CASSDRATNEKLFF TGTGCCAGCAGTGACAGGGCCACTAATGAAAAACTGTTTTTT
- TRBJ2-3 - TRBV11-2 CASSSGGQVPDTQYF TGTGCCAGCAGTTCGGGGGGACAGGTTCCAGATACGCAGTATTTT
- TRBJ2-6 TRBD2 TRBV4-2 CASSQVDGGYSGANVLTF TGTGCCAGCAGCCAAGTCGACGGGGGGTACTCTGGGGCCAACGTCCTGACTTTC
- TRBJ2-7 TRBD1 TRBV15 CATSRGGQGTYEQYF TGTGCCACCAGCAGAGGGGGACAGGGAACCTACGAGCAGTACTTC
- TRBJ1-3 - TRBV9 CASSVAEWQGNTIYF TGTGCCAGCAGCGTAGCTGAGTGGCAAGGAAACACCATATATTTT
- TRBJ2-3 - TRBV4-1 CASSQVTDTQYF TGCGCCAGCAGCCAAGTCACAGATACGCAGTATTTT
- TRBJ1-3 - TRBV7-8 CASSLVGGSGNTIYF TGTGCCAGCAGCTTAGTCGGGGGGAGTGGAAACACCATATATTTT
once TRBJ1-2 - TRBV6-5 CASSYLGRVDGYTF TGTGCCAGCAGTTACCTCGGCAGGGTTGATGGCTACACCTTC
- TRBJ2-5 - TRBV5-4 CASSSGHSQETQYF TGTGCCAGCAGCTCGGGACATTCCCAAGAGACCCAGTACTTC
- TRBJ2-7 TRBD2 TRBV5-4 CASTWTSGYYEQYF TGTGCCAGCACGTGGACTAGCGGTTACTACGAGCAGTACTTC
- TRBJ2-3 - TRBV4-1 CASSQGNGLSTDTQYF TGCGCCAGCAGCCAAGGTAACGGACTTAGCACAGATACGCAGTATTTT
- TRBJ2-7 - TRBV13 CASSSGEYEQYF TGTGCCAGCAGCTCAGGAGAGTACGAGCAGTACTTC
- TRBJ1-1 - TRBV5-5 CASSFGGRGTEAFF TGTGCCAGCAGCTTCGGGGGGAGAGGGACTGAAGCTTTCTTT
- TRBJ1-2 - TRBV6-1 CASSEVGAGWNYGYTF TGTGCCAGCAGTGAAGTAGGAGCGGGTTGGAACTATGGCTACACCTTC
- TRBJ1-1 - TRBV13 CASSLPDREAFF TGTGCCAGCAGCTTACCCGATAGGGAAGCTTTCTTT
- TRBJ1-1 TRBD1 TRBV27 CASRTSRGTGSVEAFF TGTGCCAGCAGAACCTCCAGAGGGACAGGGTCAGTTGAAGCTTTCTTT
- TRBJ1-2 - TRBV5-1 CASMGGGPLTSRDYGYTF TGCGCCAGCATGGGTGGGGGTCCACTAACCTCAAGGGACTATGGCTACACCTTC
- TRBJ1-5 - TRBV29-1 CRGGSNQPQHF TGCAGGGGGGGGAGCAATCAGCCCCAGCATTTT
- TRBJ2-3 - TRBV7-9 CASSPLSSVGPDTQYF TGTGCCAGCAGCCCGCTAAGTAGTGTGGGCCCAGATACGCAGTATTTT
- TRBJ1-2 - TRBV29-1 CSVELPLGGGYGYTF TGCAGCGTTGAGCTTCCCCTTGGGGGAGGGTATGGCTACACCTTC
few TRBJ1-5 TRBD1 TRBV27 CASSTGAGQPQHF TGTGCCAGCAGTACAGGGGCGGGGCAGCCCCAGCATTTT
- TRBJ2-1 - TRBV4-1 CASSQVSNNNEQFF TGCGCCAGCAGCCAAGTCTCTAACAATAATGAGCAGTTCTTC
- TRBJ2-3 - TRBV7-2 CASSFGGPGEDTQYF TGTGCCAGCAGCTTCGGAGGGCCAGGGGAAGATACGCAGTATTTT
- TRBJ1-1 TRBD1 TRBV30 CAWSRDRVWITEAFF TGTGCCTGGAGCCGGGACAGGGTTTGGATTACTGAAGCTTTCTTT
- TRBJ2-6 - TRBV5-1 CASSRQVNGANVLTF TGCGCCAGCAGCCGACAGGTAAATGGGGCCAACGTCCTGACTTTC
- TRBJ2-2 - TRBV5-5 CASSSGTHTGELFF TGTGCCAGCAGCTCGGGGACACACACCGGGGAGCTGTTTTTT
- TRBJ2-7 - TRBV28 CASSIRQIHTYEQYF TGTGCCAGCAGCATCAGACAGATCCACACCTACGAGCAGTACTTC
- TRBJ2-1 - TRBV9 CASSVGGTYNEQFF TGTGCCAGCAGCGTAGGGGGAACCTACAATGAGCAGTTCTTC
- TRBJ2-5 - TRBV28 CASSLGALAAKETQYF TGTGCCAGCAGTTTAGGAGCGCTAGCAGCTAAAGAGACCCAGTACTTC
- TRBJ1-2 TRBD1 TRBV5-1 CASGNQGGLQGYTF TGCGCCAGCGGAAACCAAGGGGGCCTTCAAGGCTACACCTTC
- TRBJ2-7 TRBD2 TRBV2 CASSASGSGHEQYF TGTGCCAGCAGCGCAAGCGGGAGTGGCCACGAGCAGTACTTC
- TRBJ2-1 TRBD2 TRBV5-1 CASSLGLADYNEQFF TGCGCCAGCAGCTTGGGACTAGCGGACTACAATGAGCAGTTCTTC
- TRBJ2-6 - TRBV30 CAWRQPGANVLTF TGTGCCTGGAGGCAACCTGGGGCCAACGTCCTGACTTTC
- TRBJ1-5 - TRBV28 CASAFLYQPQHF TGTGCCAGCGCCTTCTTATATCAGCCCCAGCATTTT
- TRBJ2-5 TRBD2 TRBV6-6 CASSYGTSGTQETQYF TGTGCCAGCAGTTATGGGACTAGCGGAACCCAAGAGACCCAGTACTTC
- TRBJ2-1 - TRBV27 CASSSSSVGEQFF TGTGCCAGCAGTTCCTCTTCAGTGGGTGAGCAGTTCTTC
once TRBJ2-2 TRBD1 TRBV5-1 CASRTGGTYENGELFF TGCGCCAGCAGGACAGGGGGCACCTATGAGAACGGGGAGCTGTTTTTT
- TRBJ1-1 - TRBV4-3 CASSQDWVTEAFF TGCGCCAGCAGCCAAGATTGGGTTACTGAAGCTTTCTTT
- TRBJ1-2 TRBD1 TRBV19 CASSKQGAPNYGYTF TGTGCCAGTAGTAAACAGGGGGCGCCTAACTATGGCTACACCTTC
- TRBJ1-6 - TRBV5-5 CASSIRPQGVNSPLHF TGTGCCAGCAGTATTCGGCCGCAAGGGGTAAATTCACCCCTCCACTTT
- TRBJ2-5 TRBD2 TRBV10-3 CAISDAGAEETQYF TGTGCCATCAGTGACGCGGGAGCAGAAGAGACCCAGTACTTC
- TRBJ2-7 TRBD1 TRBV27 CASSLSSGTGGYEQYF TGTGCCAGCAGTTTATCGAGCGGGACAGGGGGCTACGAGCAGTACTTC
- TRBJ1-1 - TRBV11-2 CASSLWQLNTEAFF TGTGCCAGCAGCTTGTGGCAGCTGAACACTGAAGCTTTCTTT
- TRBJ1-5 - TRBV11-2 CASSLGTGHSNQPQHF TGTGCCAGCAGCTTGGGTACAGGACATAGCAATCAGCCCCAGCATTTT
- TRBJ1-4 - TRBV9 CASSVVMEGGKLFF TGTGCCAGCAGCGTAGTAATGGAGGGGGGGAAACTGTTTTTT
- TRBJ1-2 - TRBV30 CAWRRFRNYGYTF TGTGCCTGGCGACGGTTCAGGAACTATGGCTACACCTTC
- TRBJ1-3 TRBD1 TRBV19 CASTRTGTSGNTIYF TGTGCCAGTACACGGACAGGGACAAGTGGAAACACCATATATTTT
- TRBJ1-2 - TRBV7-9 CASSFGQAPIYGYTF TGTGCCAGCAGCTTTGGGCAGGCCCCCATCTATGGCTACACCTTC
- TRBJ1-5 - TRBV6-5 CASSYSADYSNQPQHF TGTGCCAGCAGTTACTCTGCGGATTATAGCAATCAGCCCCAGCATTTT
once TRBJ1-2 - TRBV19 CASSIDRAVVEGGYTF TGTGCCAGTAGTATAGATCGCGCTGTGGTTGAGGGTGGCTACACCTTC